One and the same sample provided the 13 T cell receptor beta chains below, sequenced in a study of PD-1 blockade in classical Hodgkin lymphoma. The sample's time point: cycle 4 day 1 (C4D1), after 5 to 7 weeks of nivolumab. Brentuximab vedotin exposure varied, and every patient relapsed after autologous stem cell transplantation. Libraries were prepared by immunoSEQ multiplex PCR; TCRdb keeps only in-frame clonotypes and omits some of them. The repertoire holds 100,000 or so clones, with about 92% as singletons. The sequencing used peripheral blood mononuclear cells (PBMCs), collected before the fourth cycle of nivolumab. All receptors come from a human donor with classical Hodgkin lymphoma.

The V call is TRBV2, the J call TRBJ1-1, with D maybe TRBD1 (6 bases). V was clipped by 8 bases and J by 1 base, with 8 bases between them. The CDR3 totals 12 residues. Germline-derived CDR1 and CDR2 are SNHLY and FYNNEI. This CDR3 is CASGGGNTEAFF. CDR3 nucleotides: TGTGCCAGCGGAGGGGGGAACACTGAAGCTTTCTTT.

The chain recombines TRBV10-3 with TRBJ2-5, with TRBD2 matching over 12 bases. The V and J ends lost 2 bases and 5 bases, in that order; junction bases with no gene match: 12. The CDR3 has 18 residues. CDR1 and CDR2 (germline): ENHRY, SYGVKD. CDR3 bases: TGTGCCATCAGTGAGGGGAATCTAGCGGGAGGGCCGATGGAGACCCAGTACTTC. Its translation is CAISEGNLAGGPMETQYF.

J is TRBJ1-5 and V is TRBV16; D call uncertain. CDR3 size: 15 residues. Trimming cost V 0 bases and J 11 bases, with 17 bases left between them. The germline CDR1 and CDR2 sequences are KGHSY and FQNENV. CDR3 nucleotide sequence: TGTGCCAGCAGCCAATCTCTAACCGAACAAAGGGCCCAGCATTTT. Amino acid sequence: CASSQSLTEQRAQHF.

The chain uses TRBV7-9 and TRBJ1-4; D call uncertain. Germline V gene data show CDR1 as SEHNR and CDR2 as FQNEAQ (reference sequence). V dropped 5 bases and J dropped 8 bases, with 21 bases sitting between them. The CDR3 has 16 residues. The CDR3, as DNA: TGTGCCAGCAGCCAAATTTCCGGGATCTTAGGGGAAAAACTGTTTTTT. Translating it yields CASSQISGILGEKLFF.

The chain uses TRBV6-1 and TRBJ1-3; no clear D gene. Trimming took off 8 bases at V and 5 bases at J, with 16 bases between the two ends. The CDR3 covers 14 residues. CDR1 and CDR2 (germline): MNHNS, SASEGT. In DNA, the CDR3 is TGTGCCAGCTCCGACGCCCGGGAGCGAAACACCATATATTTT. Its protein is CASSDARERNTIYF.

The chain links TRBV2 to TRBJ1-1; TRBD1 matches 7 bases. The CDR3 is made up of 15 amino acids. Per germline, CDR1 SNHLY and CDR2 FYNNEI. Losses at the gene ends were 6 bases for V and 8 bases for J; bases not matched to a gene: 15. This CDR3 is CASRNKIQGQREAFF. Written as DNA, the CDR3 is TGTGCCAGCAGGAACAAGATACAGGGGCAGCGGGAAGCTTTCTTT.

The V call is TRBV7-2, the J call TRBJ2-1; TRBD2 matches 8 bases. Losses at the gene ends were 0 bases for V and 6 bases for J; bases not matched to a gene: 7. Germline lookup yields CDR1 SGHTA and CDR2 FQGNSA. CDR3 length: 16 amino acids. CDR3 in amino acids: CASSLAPGGPANEQFF. The CDR3, as DNA: TGTGCCAGCAGCTTAGCCCCGGGAGGGCCGGCCAATGAGCAGTTCTTC.

CDR3 region: CASSLGTGGTYNEQFF. The CDR3 nucleotides read TGTGCCAGCAGCTTGGGCACGGGAGGCACCTACAATGAGCAGTTCTTC. J is TRBJ2-1 and V is TRBV5-4; 7 bases are a match to TRBD2. CDR3 size: 16 residues. Germline lookup yields CDR1 SGHNT and CDR2 YYREEE (reference sequence). With 0 bases clipped from V and 2 bases from J, the junction kept 5 bases outside the gene matches.

The chain has TRBV2 and TRBJ1-4, with 8 bases lining up with TRBD1. Germline V gene sequence: CDR1 SNHLY, CDR2 FYNNEI. The CDR3 length is 13 residues. V lost 6 bases, J lost 8 bases, and 5 bases stayed unmatched. The DNA of the CDR3 is TGTGCCAGCAGGGGACAGGACGGGGAAAAACTGTTTTTT. Amino acid sequence: CASRGQDGEKLFF.

The chain combines TRBV5-4 with TRBJ1-1, with D possibly matching TRBD1 (5 bases). This CDR3 is built from 15 residues. The germline CDR1 and CDR2 sequences are SGHNT and YYREEE (reference sequence). With 0 bases removed from V and 2 bases from J, the gap between germline ends came to 11 bases. The CDR3 loop reads CASSLERGRNTEAFF. For the CDR3, the DNA is TGTGCCAGCAGCTTGGAGAGGGGTCGTAACACTGAAGCTTTCTTT.

The chain employs TRBV5-4 and TRBJ2-3; D unclear. This CDR3 is built from 12 residues. In germline, CDR1 is SGHNT, CDR2 YYREEE (reference sequence). V was pared by 2 bases and J by 2 bases, with 3 bases between. The CDR3 DNA reads as TGTGCCAGCAGCTTCCACACAGATACGCAGTATTTT. Its translation: CASSFHTDTQYF.

The chain is built from TRBV30 and TRBJ1-1; D is unresolved. Trimming removed 0 bases at V and 12 bases at J, with 17 bases between. Per germline, CDR1 GTSNPN and CDR2 SVGIG (reference sequence). This CDR3 spans 13 amino acids. The CDR3 DNA reads TGTGCCTGGAGTGTACGTCACGGAGATTTGACTTTCTTT. This gives the protein CAWSVRHGDLTFF.

In its sample, this clone ranks as medium-sized. The chain combines TRBV19 with TRBJ1-1, with 7 bases lining up with TRBD1. Trimming cost V 8 bases and J 2 bases; bases outside gene matches: 5. There are 13 residues in the CDR3. Germline lookup yields CDR1 LNHDA and CDR2 SQIVND (reference sequence). The CDR3 sequence is CASQDRLNTEAFF. CDR3 DNA: TGTGCCAGTCAGGACAGGCTTAACACTGAAGCTTTCTTT.